The 17 T cell receptor beta chains given below trace back to one sample, sequenced in a study of blood T cell repertoires in COVID-19. Sequencing was performed with immunoSEQ multiplex PCR; in TCRdb, only in-frame clones are kept and a portion is missing. The sample contains around 200,000 clones, 65% to 80% of which appear only once. Sequenced material: peripheral blood. These receptors were collected from a man aged 45-60 years who had recovered from COVID-19.

The V and J genes are TRBV18 and TRBJ2-7; no clear D. The germline CDR1 and CDR2 sequences are KGHSH and LQKENI. The CDR3 length is 12 residues. V shed 7 bases and J shed 3 bases, with 10 bases lying between them. In DNA, the CDR3 is TGTGCCAGCTTTGAATCACTCTACGAGCAGTACTTC. This translates into CASFESLYEQYF.

The chain employs TRBV5-5 and TRBJ2-1; the D gene is possibly TRBD1 (5 bases). Trimming removed 0 bases from V and 5 bases from J, with 21 bases in between. CDR3 length: 18 amino acids. Looked up from germline, CDR1 is SGHKS and CDR2 is YYEKEE (reference sequence). The CDR3 bases are TGTGCCAGCAGCTTGGCACATTCGATGGGGCGTTCCCACAATGAGCAGTTCTTC. Translation gives CASSLAHSMGRSHNEQFF.

This clone appeared once. The V call is TRBV23-1, the J call TRBJ2-5, with D hard to call. Being an ORF, TRBV23-1 has a function that is uncertain. V was trimmed by 0 bases and J by 2 bases, leaving 13 bases between them. The CDR3 runs 16 residues. The CDR3 reads CASSQSPQALQETQYF. The CDR3 nucleotides are TGCGCCAGCAGTCAATCCCCCCAAGCGCTGCAAGAGACCCAGTACTTC.

The V and J genes are TRBV11-3 and TRBJ2-5; D might be TRBD2 (6 bases). Trimming pared 10 bases from V and 5 bases from J, leaving 8 bases between. Germline loops: CDR1 SGHNT, CDR2 YENEEA. This CDR3 region has 10 residues. The CDR3: CATGGETQYF. The CDR3 DNA follows: TGTGCCACAGGAGGGGAGACCCAGTACTTC.

The rearrangement joins TRBV5-1 to TRBJ2-1; 10 bases agree with TRBD2. With 4 bases clipped from V and 7 bases from J, the junction kept 8 bases outside the gene matches. Germline V gene lookup returns CDR1 SGHRS and CDR2 YFSETQ. The CDR3 has 15 amino acids. The DNA of the CDR3 is TGCGCCAGCAGCGTCCTAGCGGGAGTGGAAAATGAGCAGTTCTTC. Translating gives CASSVLAGVENEQFF.

This clone was seen a handful of times. V and J are TRBV9 and TRBJ2-7, with TRBD2 matching over 12 bases. There are 15 residues in the CDR3. The ends lost 1 base at V and 4 bases at J; junction bases unmatched: 3. Germline V CDR1 and CDR2: SGDLS, YYNGEE. The CDR3 coding sequence is TGTGCCAGCAGCGTATCCGGACTAGCGGGATACGAGCAGTACTTC. Its protein product is CASSVSGLAGYEQYF.

This clone has only a few counts. The chain couples TRBV28 to TRBJ1-1, with a possible D match to TRBD1 (6 bases). The CDR3 is 14 residues long. Trimming removed 7 bases from V and 7 bases from J, with 19 bases in between. Germline V gene sequence: CDR1 MDHEN, CDR2 SYDVKM. For the CDR3, the DNA is TGTGCCAGCAAGCCCTCCCACAGGGCTGGTGAAGCTTTCTTT. It translates to CASKPSHRAGEAFF.

This sequence joins TRBV5-1 and TRBJ2-2; D not certain. The CDR3 length is 13 residues. The V and J ends lost 0 bases and 7 bases respectively, with 7 bases between them. In germline, CDR1 is SGHRS, CDR2 YFSETQ. CDR3 sequence: CASSLVSLGELFF. CDR3 nucleotide sequence: TGCGCCAGCAGCTTGGTTAGTCTCGGGGAGCTGTTTTTT.

The rearrangement uses TRBV6-2 or TRBV6-3 and TRBJ2-5, with unresolved D. The CDR3 is 12 residues long. The germline V gene encodes CDR1 MNHEY and CDR2 SVGEGT. V was shortened by 2 bases and J by 2 bases, with 3 bases between the two germline ends. The CDR3 DNA reads as TGTGCCAGCAGTTACCTGCAAGAGACCCAGTACTTC. It yields the protein CASSYLQETQYF.

The chain joins TRBV10-1 to TRBJ2-7, with a tentative D call TRBD1 (5 bases). The germline V gene has CDR1 WNHNN and CDR2 SYGVQD (reference sequence). V was shortened by 6 bases and J by 13 bases, with 13 bases between the two germline ends. This CDR3 contains 10 residues. CDR3 in DNA: TGCGCCAGCAGATGCGTAAGGGGTTACTTC. It codes for CASRCVRGYF.

The chain uses TRBV21-1 and TRBJ1-6. TRBV21-1 is a pseudogene. The CDR3 extends over 13 amino acids. CDR3 sequence (DNA): TGTGCCAGCAGCCCTCCCTTAAATTCACCCCTCCACTTT. Translating it yields CASSPPLNSPLHF.

The V call is TRBV7-9, the J call TRBJ2-2, with D perhaps TRBD1 (6 bases). The CDR3 contains 15 residues. V lost 5 bases, J lost 1 base, and 11 bases lay in between. Germline lookup yields CDR1 SEHNR and CDR2 FQNEAQ (reference sequence). The CDR3: CASSPGQRNTGELFF. CDR3 coding DNA: TGTGCCAGCAGCCCCGGACAGAGGAACACCGGGGAGCTGTTTTTT.

The chain uses TRBV6-5 and TRBJ1-2; the D gene is possibly TRBD1 (5 bases). This CDR3 comprises 12 residues. Trimming removed 10 bases at V and 11 bases at J, with 20 bases between. Germline V gives CDR1 MNHEY, CDR2 SVGAGI. The CDR3 is CATRSGEGSYTF. CDR3 nucleotides: TGTGCCACCAGATCGGGGGAGGGGTCGTACACCTTC.

The CDR3 DNA follows: TGTGCCAGCAGCTTAGTATCCCTAGCGGGAGGGCCGGGAAATGAGCAGTTCTTC. Encoded protein: CASSLVSLAGGPGNEQFF. The V call is TRBV11-2, the J call TRBJ2-1; TRBD2 agrees at 12 bases. Germline-derived CDR1 and CDR2 are SGHAT and FQNNGV. The CDR3 spans 18 residues. V shed 1 base, J shed 7 bases, and the junction held 11 bases outside the gene matches.

This clone was seen at least ten times. The gene calls are TRBV3-1 (or the pseudogene TRBV3-2) and TRBJ1-5; D call uncertain. The germline V gene encodes CDR1 LGHDT and CDR2 YNNKEL (reference sequence). Trimming removed 3 bases at V and 5 bases at J, with 14 bases between. This CDR3 is built from 15 residues. CDR3 coding DNA: TGTGCCAGCAGCCAGACCGGGAACCAGGATCAGCCCCAGCATTTT. Protein sequence: CASSQTGNQDQPQHF.

J is TRBJ2-5 and V is TRBV2; D possibly corresponds to TRBD2 (6 bases). The CDR3 is 12 residues long. V was shortened by 7 bases and J by 4 bases, with 10 bases between the two germline ends. Germline V lookup: CDR1 SNHLY, CDR2 FYNNEI. Here the CDR3 DNA reads TGTGCCAGCAAGAGGGAGGCAGAGACCCAGTACTTC. Translated: CASKREAETQYF.

This clone was recorded a few times. The chain links TRBV15 to TRBJ2-3, with D unclear. Germline CDR1 LNHNV, CDR2 YYDKDF (reference sequence). The CDR3 length is 11 residues. V lost 5 bases to trimming and J lost 5 bases, with 5 bases between them. CDR3 protein: CATSSVDTQYF. Here the CDR3 DNA reads TGTGCCACCAGCTCCGTAGATACGCAGTATTTT.